The 20 T cell receptor beta chains below come from one sample, sequenced in a study of PD-1 blockade in classical Hodgkin lymphoma. Assay: immunoSEQ multiplex PCR; the TCRdb copy retains only in-frame clones and omits some. The sample lists 40,000 to 45,000 clones; approximately 70% were seen once. Every patient experienced relapse after autologous stem cell transplantation, and brentuximab vedotin exposure varied. The sequencing here drew on peripheral blood mononuclear cells (PBMCs), taken at baseline. All receptors come from a human donor with classical Hodgkin lymphoma.

This clone occurred many times. This chain connects TRBV7-9 to TRBJ1-1; a possible D gene is TRBD1 (6 bases). The CDR3 runs 15 residues. Deletions cut 5 bases from V and 0 bases from J, with 13 bases between. Germline V gene sequence: CDR1 SEHNR, CDR2 FQNEAQ (reference sequence). The CDR3: CASSPGGGMNTEAFF. In DNA form, the CDR3 reads TGTGCCAGCAGCCCAGGAGGGGGAATGAACACTGAAGCTTTCTTT.

The chain recombines TRBV6-6 with TRBJ1-1, with 7 positions matching TRBD1. CDR1 is MNHNY, CDR2 SVGAGI, per germline (reference sequence). Trimming removed 0 bases from V and 3 bases from J; junction bases left unmatched: 4. The CDR3 contains 15 residues. The CDR3 is CASSYSGTAYTEAFF. As DNA, the CDR3 is TGTGCCAGCAGTTACTCTGGGACAGCCTACACTGAAGCTTTCTTT.

This chain uses TRBV19 with TRBJ2-7, with 11 nucleotides matching TRBD1. Looked up from germline, CDR1 is LNHDA and CDR2 is SQIVND (reference sequence). The CDR3 consists of 17 residues. The V and J ends lost 3 bases and 0 bases, in that order; junction bases with no gene match: 7. This chain's CDR3 is CASSINRGQGASYEQYF. The CDR3 DNA is TGTGCCAGTAGTATTAACCGAGGACAGGGGGCCTCCTACGAGCAGTACTTC. Drawing the rest from reference TRBV19 and TRBJ2-7, the complete variable domain is DGGITQSPKYLFRKEGQNVTLSCEQNLNHDAMYWYRQDPGQGLRLIYYSQIVNDFQKGDIAEGYSVSREKKESFPLTVTSAQKNPTAFYLCASSINRGQGASYEQYFGPGTRLTVT.

The V gene is TRBV27, the J gene TRBJ2-3; possibly TRBD1 for D (5 bases). Germline V CDR1 and CDR2: MNHEY, SMNVEV (reference sequence). The CDR3 has 15 amino acids. V was cut by 3 bases and J by 0 bases, with 10 bases left in between. This chain's CDR3 is CASSFYRSSTDTQYF. The CDR3 DNA reads as TGTGCCAGCAGTTTTTACAGGTCTAGCACAGATACGCAGTATTTT.

The chain recombines TRBV6-1 with TRBJ1-1; 9 nucleotides match TRBD1. CDR1 is MNHNS and CDR2 is SASEGT in the germline V gene. V lost 3 bases and J lost 0; bases outside the gene matches: 8. This CDR3 spans 17 amino acids. The CDR3 coding sequence is TGTGCCAGCAGTGATCTGGACAGGGGTTTCATGAACACTGAAGCTTTCTTT. Translating it yields CASSDLDRGFMNTEAFF.

The CDR3 DNA is TGCGCCAGCAGCCAAGAAGTGGGACAGAGGAATGAAAAACTGTTTTTT. Protein sequence: CASSQEVGQRNEKLFF. V and J are TRBV4-1 and TRBJ1-4; 7 bases agree with TRBD1. V lost 0 bases to trimming and J lost 5 bases; unmatched junction nucleotides: 6. The germline gives CDR1 MGHRA, CDR2 YSYEKL. This CDR3 region has 16 residues.

This clone was observed a handful of times. The junction differs from germline at one of its ends, possibly a read error. The chain's CDR3 is CASSITGGLAGAMISTDTQYF. The CDR3 DNA reads TGTGCCAGCAGCATAACAGGAGGACTAGCGGGGGCCATGATTAGCACAGATACGCAGTATTTT. This chain uses TRBV7-3 with TRBJ2-3; 13 positions match TRBD2. In germline, CDR1 is SGHTA, CDR2 FQGTGA. This CDR3 spans 21 amino acids.

This sequence joins TRBV6-5 and TRBJ1-1, with a possible D match to TRBD1 (6 bases). The CDR3 is made up of 13 amino acids. Trimming removed 0 bases at V and 4 bases at J, with 6 bases between. CDR1 is MNHEY, CDR2 SVGAGI, per germline. CDR3 nucleotides: TGTGCCAGCAGTTACTCCAGGGGCACTGAAGCTTTCTTT. This encodes CASSYSRGTEAFF.

V usage is TRBV9 and J usage is TRBJ2-5, with 9 bases that match TRBD2. This CDR3 is 16 amino acids long. In germline, CDR1 is SGDLS, CDR2 YYNGEE. J gave up 3 bases and V 3 bases, and 9 bases lay outside the gene matches. CDR3 sequence: CASSEGTGGREETQYF. The CDR3, as DNA: TGTGCCAGCAGCGAGGGGACTGGCGGGAGGGAAGAGACCCAGTACTTC.

The rearrangement links TRBV7-9 to TRBJ2-7, with 8 bases that match TRBD1. This CDR3 has 17 residues. Losses at the gene ends were 3 bases for V and 2 bases for J; bases not matched to a gene: 12. Germline loops: CDR1 SEHNR, CDR2 FQNEAQ (reference sequence). CDR3 nucleotides: TGTGCCAGCAGCTTTCCGAGCTCGGGACAGGCCCCCTACGAGCAGTACTTC. Translation: CASSFPSSGQAPYEQYF.

This clone was observed a handful of times. Here the CDR3 reads CASMGLDRANYGYTF. DNA of the CDR3: TGTGCCAGCATGGGGTTAGACAGGGCTAACTATGGCTACACCTTC. The chain couples TRBV6-8 to TRBJ1-2; 7 bases agree with TRBD1. Trimming at V came to 7 bases and at J to 0 bases, leaving 8 bases not matched to a gene. This CDR3 contains 15 residues. Germline CDR1 and CDR2: MNHGY and SAAAGT.

This chain links TRBV5-1 with TRBJ1-2, with 7 bases fitting TRBD1. This CDR3 has 12 residues. The J segment lost 6 bases and the V segment lost 4 bases, leaving 3 bases of the junction unmatched. CDR1 is SGHRS and CDR2 is YFSETQ in the germline V gene. Written as DNA, the CDR3 is TGCGCCAGCAGCGACCAGGGGGATGGCTACACCTTC. Translating gives CASSDQGDGYTF. Together with reference TRBV5-1 and TRBJ1-2, the CDR3 gives the full variable domain: KAGVTQTPRYLIKTRGQQVTLSCSPISGHRSVSWYQQTPGQGLQFLFEYFSETQRNKGNFPGRFSGRQFSNSRSEMNVSTLELGDSALYLCASSDQGDGYTFGSGTRLTVV.

This sequence joins TRBV7-9 and TRBJ2-1; 7 bases line up with TRBD2. The CDR3 sequence is 15 residues long. The ends lost 5 bases at V and 3 bases at J; junction bases unmatched: 7. CDR1 SEHNR and CDR2 FQNEAQ come from the germline V gene (reference sequence). CDR3 sequence: CASSRGREGYNEQFF. For the CDR3, the DNA is TGTGCCAGCAGCCGAGGAAGGGAGGGCTACAATGAGCAGTTCTTC.

A single count supports this clone. This chain connects TRBV28 to TRBJ1-2, with D unresolved. The CDR3 sequence is 13 residues long. Germline values: CDR1 MDHEN, CDR2 SYDVKM. Trimming stripped 6 bases from V and 0 bases from J, with 8 bases between. The chain's CDR3 is CASRDTSNYGYTF. The CDR3 DNA is TGTGCCAGCAGAGACACCTCTAACTATGGCTACACCTTC.

This chain joins TRBV27 and TRBJ2-3; D possibly uses TRBD1 or TRBD2 (6 bases each). CDR1 and CDR2 (germline): MNHEY, SMNVEV (reference sequence). V gave up 3 bases and J gave up 3 bases, with 10 bases separating them. The CDR3 length is 14 residues. For the CDR3, the DNA is TGTGCCAGCAGTTTGGGGGGCCTAACAGATACGCAGTATTTT. Amino acids: CASSLGGLTDTQYF.

The chain links TRBV30 to TRBJ2-5; 8 nucleotides agree with TRBD1. Trimming at V came to 2 bases and at J to 5 bases, leaving 10 bases not matched to a gene. CDR1 GTSNPN and CDR2 SVGIG come from the germline V gene (reference sequence). The CDR3 has 15 residues. This CDR3 is CAWSKTGVRRETQYF. The CDR3 nucleotides read TGTGCCTGGAGTAAGACAGGGGTTCGTCGGGAGACCCAGTACTTC.

This clone was picked up one time. The rearrangement joins TRBV9 to TRBJ2-1; TRBD2 aligns across 12 bases. Germline CDR1 SGDLS, CDR2 YYNGEE. This CDR3 is 18 amino acids long. The ends lost 3 bases at V and 5 bases at J; junction bases unmatched: 12. The CDR3 DNA reads as TGTGCCAGCAGCGATAGGGCTAGCGGGGGGGCGATTAACAATGAGCAGTTCTTC. It specifies CASSDRASGGAINNEQFF.

This clone was observed a few times. The chain uses TRBV10-2 and TRBJ2-1; TRBD2 might be the D (6 bases). The CDR3 is made up of 15 amino acids. Germline CDR1 is WSHSY and CDR2 is SAAADI. V was cut by 5 bases and J by 0 bases, with 11 bases left in between. The CDR3 coding sequence is TGCGCCAGCAGTTCTGCGGGGAGCTCCTACAATGAGCAGTTCTTC. This codes for CASSSAGSSYNEQFF.

This clone was seen more than once but under ten times. The chain couples TRBV5-1 to TRBJ2-7, with 8 bases aligning to TRBD1. Germline V gene sequence: CDR1 SGHRS, CDR2 YFSETQ. Losses at the gene ends were 3 bases for V and 6 bases for J; bases not matched to a gene: 8. CDR3 length: 14 amino acids. The CDR3 here is CASSSDRERSEQYF. The CDR3 nucleotides are TGCGCCAGCAGCTCGGACAGGGAGCGGTCCGAGCAGTACTTC.

This chain connects TRBV5-4 to TRBJ2-7; D possibly corresponds to TRBD2 (5 bases). The V and J ends lost 0 bases and 5 bases respectively, with 21 bases between them. The CDR3 contains 17 residues. In germline, CDR1 is SGHNT, CDR2 YYREEE (reference sequence). This CDR3 reads CASSLGLLSLATDEQYF. The CDR3 DNA sequence: TGTGCCAGCAGCTTGGGGCTATTAAGTCTAGCCACTGACGAGCAGTACTTC.